This T cell receptor beta chain is drawn from a study of blood T cell repertoires in COVID-19. About the study: Researchers got acute and convalescent COVID-19 samples from the United States, Italy and Spain. PBMCs, B-cell-depleted T cells, or T cells provided the cDNA or gDNA that made up the material.

Authors' methods: It was from reference gene primer amplification that nucleated cell counts were estimated. Assay: immunoSEQ multiplex PCR; the TCRdb copy retains only in-frame clones and omits some. D and trimming were read from the DNA, whereas the V and J calls and clone size are those reported in that table. Altogether 120,000 or so clones are present, 70% to 85% being singletons, with the ten largest covering around 15%. V dropped 6 bases and J dropped 0; count of bases not matched to a gene: 1. The length of the CDR3 is 14 residues. Germline V CDR1 and CDR2: MGHDK, SYGVNS. Material for sequencing was peripheral blood. The TCR comes from a woman between 50 and 59 years old with acute or convalescent COVID-19. The rearrangement uses TRBV25-1 and TRBJ1-5, with 8 nucleotides matching TRBD1. Written as DNA, the CDR3 is TGTGCCAGCAGAGGACAGGGTAGCAATCAGCCCCAGCATTTT. It specifies CASRGQGSNQPQHF. The full variable domain, completed using reference TRBV25-1 and TRBJ1-5, is EADIYQTPRYLVIGTGKKITLECSQTMGHDKMYWYQQDPGMELHLIHYSYGVNSTEKGDLSSESTVSRIRTEHFPLTLESARPSHTSQYLCASRGQGSNQPQHFGDGTRLSIL.